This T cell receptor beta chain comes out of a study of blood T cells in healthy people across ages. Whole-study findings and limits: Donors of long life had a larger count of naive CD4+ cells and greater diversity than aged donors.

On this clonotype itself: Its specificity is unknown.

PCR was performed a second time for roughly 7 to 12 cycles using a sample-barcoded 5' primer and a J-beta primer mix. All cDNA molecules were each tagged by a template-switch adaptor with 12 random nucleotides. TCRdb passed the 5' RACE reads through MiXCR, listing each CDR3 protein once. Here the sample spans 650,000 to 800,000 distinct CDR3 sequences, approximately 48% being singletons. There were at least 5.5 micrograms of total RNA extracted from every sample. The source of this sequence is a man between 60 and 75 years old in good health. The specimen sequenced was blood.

The CDR3 here is CASSQEWGSSGANVLTF. DNA of the CDR3: TGTGCCAGCAGCCAAGAGTGGGGTTCCTCTGGGGCCAACGTCCTGACTTTC. The chain combines TRBV14 with TRBJ2-6; D unclear. This CDR3 has 17 residues. V dropped 0 bases and J dropped 0 bases, with 9 bases sitting between them. Germline V gene sequence: CDR1 SGHDN, CDR2 FVKESK.